The clone carrying this T cell receptor beta chain has a single count. Clones were read by immunoSEQ multiplex PCR, and TCRdb kept only the in-frame ones, dropping some. The sample yields tens of thousands of clones, 90% to 96% seen once. Germline assignment: CDR1 SEHNR and CDR2 FQNEAQ (reference sequence). The CDR3 loop spans 12 amino acids. The V end lost 0 bases, the J end lost 7 bases, and 7 bases lay between the germline ends. This entry belongs to a study of T cells after somatic rescue of genetic block. The sequenced material came from peripheral blood mononuclear cells (PBMCs). The receptor was derived from a child under two years old. The V gene is TRBV7-9, the J gene TRBJ2-7; D not resolved. The CDR3 nucleotides are TGTGCCAGCAGCTTAGCGAATGGTGAGCAGTACTTC. This translates into CASSLANGEQYF.